This entry lists 9 T cell receptor beta chains sequenced from one sample in a study of blood T cell repertoires in COVID-19. Assay used: immunoSEQ multiplex PCR; TCRdb lists only in-frame clones, some missing. This sample has fewer than 350,000 clones, with about nine tenths found just once. The specimen was PBMCs or T cells enriched from blood (not recorded which). These receptors all come from a man in his fifties or sixties who had recovered from COVID-19.

The chain links TRBV19 to TRBJ1-2; D call uncertain. V was shortened by 7 bases and J by 8 bases, with 11 bases between the two germline ends. Looked up from germline, CDR1 is LNHDA and CDR2 is SQIVND (reference sequence). CDR3 length equals 11 residues. CDR3 nucleotides: TGTGCCAGTAATGGTCAGGCCGGCTACACCTTC. Its protein is CASNGQAGYTF.

The chain is built from TRBV4-2 and TRBJ2-1, with D perhaps TRBD2 (6 bases). Trimming stripped 0 bases from V and 3 bases from J, with 12 bases between. The CDR3 runs 16 residues. Per the germline V gene, CDR1 is LGHNA and CDR2 is YNFKEQ. The CDR3 loop reads CASSQEFGSGYNEQFF. In DNA form, the CDR3 reads TGTGCCAGCAGCCAAGAGTTCGGGAGTGGCTACAATGAGCAGTTCTTC.

CDR3 coding DNA: TGTGCCAGCAGCCTTCGCTCTGGGGCCAACGTCCTGACTTTC. The encoded protein is CASSLRSGANVLTF. This chain uses TRBV7-2 with TRBJ2-6; no reliable D call. V dropped 5 bases and J dropped 0 bases, with 5 bases sitting between them. This CDR3 region has 14 residues. Germline lookup yields CDR1 SGHTA and CDR2 FQGNSA.

The CDR3, as DNA: TGTGCCAGCAGCCGCACCGGGACAGGGGGCGAGCAGTACTTC. As protein: CASSRTGTGGEQYF. V usage is TRBV7-9 and J usage is TRBJ2-7; 11 bases are shared with TRBD1. The CDR3 has 14 residues. From germline, CDR1 is SEHNR and CDR2 FQNEAQ (reference sequence). Trimming took 5 bases from V and 6 from J; bases not matched to a gene: 6.

This chain uses TRBV12-2 with TRBJ1-5; TRBD1, as called in the table, went unchecked against the DNA. TRBV12-2 is a documented pseudogene. The CDR3 consists of 17 residues. CDR3 sequence reads: CASREKTGQLDDQPQHF. CDR3 nucleotide sequence: TGTGCAAGTCGCGAAAAGACCGGACAGCTTGATGATCAGCCCCAGCATTTT.

This chain joins TRBV7-3 and TRBJ2-2; 8 nucleotides agree with TRBD1. CDR1 SGHTA and CDR2 FQGTGA come from the germline V gene. CDR3 length: 14 residues. Trimming cost V 3 bases and J 6 bases; bases outside gene matches: 3. The CDR3 protein is CASSLADRAGELFF. CDR3 coding DNA: TGTGCCAGCAGCTTGGCGGACAGGGCCGGGGAGCTGTTTTTT.

The chain couples TRBV19 to TRBJ2-2; 10 bases fit TRBD2. Germline assignment: CDR1 LNHDA and CDR2 SQIVND (reference sequence). V lost 5 bases and J lost 0; bases outside the gene matches: 3. The CDR3 loop spans 16 amino acids. CDR3 DNA: TGTGCCAGTAGTCCCGGACTAGCGGCGAACACCGGGGAGCTGTTTTTT. This encodes CASSPGLAANTGELFF. The full variable domain, its missing parts supplied by reference TRBV19 and TRBJ2-2, is DGGITQSPKYLFRKEGQNVTLSCEQNLNHDAMYWYRQDPGQGLRLIYYSQIVNDFQKGDIAEGYSVSREKKESFPLTVTSAQKNPTAFYLCASSPGLAANTGELFFGEGSRLTVL.

This chain joins TRBV28 and TRBJ1-1; 8 bases are a match to TRBD1. The CDR3 is made up of 15 amino acids. The junction had 7 bases not matched to a gene; V was cut back by 3 bases and J by 4 bases. Germline V gives CDR1 MDHEN, CDR2 SYDVKM. Here the CDR3 reads CASSLGTGGFTEAFF. CDR3 coding DNA: TGTGCCAGCAGTTTGGGGACAGGCGGTTTCACTGAAGCTTTCTTT.

The rearrangement joins TRBV6-5 to TRBJ2-2; possibly TRBD1 for D (6 bases). V lost 6 bases and J 4 bases, leaving 12 bases between the germline ends. CDR3 length equals 14 residues. Germline V gives CDR1 MNHEY, CDR2 SVGAGI. The CDR3 is CASSGQSATGELFF. The CDR3 coding sequence is TGTGCCAGCAGCGGACAGTCAGCCACCGGGGAGCTGTTTTTT.